The source of this T cell receptor (beta chain) is a study of T cells in Graves' hyperthyroidism and ophthalmopathy. Study-level findings and limits: Among clonotypes expanded in thyroid above 0.001, most were also found in blood.

This blood was taken when hyperthyroidism was first diagnosed, before any ophthalmopathy symptoms existed. The table lists this clonotype with many counts. The antigen remains undetermined. Amplification targeted TCR beta CDR3 regions from RNA transcripts. The study used the HTBI primer set for a first-round RT-PCR of the TCR CDR3. Each CDR3 protein gets one entry after TCRdb re-called the multiplex PCR reads with MiXCR. Altogether hundreds of thousands of distinct CDR3 sequences are present, approximately 15% being singletons, with the ten largest covering almost 6%. This CDR3 region has 11 residues. Trimming left V 4 bases short and J 6 bases short, with 4 bases between. Germline V lookup: CDR1 SGHTA, CDR2 FQGNSA.

The sequenced sample was blood. The clonotype originates from a woman aged 25 to 39 with Graves' hyperthyroidism that later progressed to Graves' ophthalmopathy. The V and J genes are TRBV7-2 and TRBJ2-1, with D unresolved. DNA of the CDR3: TGTGCCAGCAGCTATGTCAATGAGCAGTTCTTC. Protein sequence: CASSYVNEQFF.